This T cell receptor (beta chain) was identified in a study of blood T cells in healthy people across ages. Only a few counts were recorded for this clonotype. V shed 5 bases and J 5 bases; nucleotides not matched to a gene: 8. Germline V gene sequence: CDR1 LNHNV, CDR2 YYDKDF (reference sequence). The CDR3 extends over 15 amino acids. Total RNA extracted from each sample amounted to at least 5.5 micrograms. Primed by a sample-barcoded 5' primer and a J-beta primer mix, a second PCR proceeded for 7 to 11 cycles. MiXCR, run by TCRdb on the 5' RACE reads, gives a single entry per CDR3 protein. The sample lists about 750,000 distinct CDR3 sequences, 53% occurring once.

This rearrangement joins TRBV15 to TRBJ2-5; 10 bases are shared with TRBD1. Sequencing input: blood. The TCR was taken from an elderly man in good health. The CDR3 protein is CATSRRTGGPETQYF. The DNA of the CDR3 is TGTGCCACCAGCCGCCGGACAGGGGGTCCTGAGACCCAGTACTTC.